The 22 T cell receptor beta chains in this list originate from one sample, sequenced in a study of graft-versus-host responses after intestinal transplantation. No antigen has been identified for these receptors. Clones were read by immunoSEQ multiplex PCR, and TCRdb kept only the in-frame ones, dropping some. The sample includes about 150,000 clones, about 90% of them seen just once. The sample was unstimulated CD4+ T cells sorted from spleen or lymph node cells, taken before intestinal transplant. All receptors derive from a human donor who received an intestinal transplant.

The CDR3 DNA sequence: TGTGCCAGCAGTTCTGAGAGGAGATTCGGCACTGAAGCTTTCTTT. It specifies CASSSERRFGTEAFF. V gene TRBV2 combines with J gene TRBJ1-1; D is ambiguous. In germline, CDR1 is SNHLY, CDR2 FYNNEI. V lost 5 bases and J 4 bases, leaving 17 bases between the germline ends. The CDR3 loop spans 15 amino acids. The variable domain in full, completed from reference TRBV2 and TRBJ1-1, reads EPEVTQTPSHQVTQMGQEVILRCVPISNHLYFYWYRQILGQKVEFLVSFYNNEISEKSEIFDDQFSVERPDGSNFTLKIRSTKLEDSAMYFCASSSERRFGTEAFFGQGTRLTVV.

The chain has TRBV7-9 and TRBJ2-3, with D possibly being TRBD1 (5 bases). CDR3 length: 17 amino acids. Per germline, CDR1 SEHNR and CDR2 FQNEAQ (reference sequence). Trimming removed 5 bases at V and 3 bases at J, with 21 bases between. The CDR3 loop reads CASSPVQGAGQTDTQYF. DNA of the CDR3: TGTGCCAGCAGCCCCGTCCAGGGCGCCGGGCAAACAGATACGCAGTATTTT.

The chain links TRBV7-9 to TRBJ2-7, with 10 bases lining up with TRBD2. Germline-derived CDR1 and CDR2 are SEHNR and FQNEAQ (reference sequence). The CDR3 is made up of 17 amino acids. V trimming: 2 bases; J trimming: 0 bases; junction bases outside the gene matches: 7. CDR3 loop: CASSLFGIAGGSYEQYF. CDR3 bases: TGTGCCAGCAGCTTATTCGGTATAGCGGGAGGCTCCTACGAGCAGTACTTC.

The rearrangement joins TRBV15 to TRBJ2-5; no clear D gene. Germline values: CDR1 LNHNV, CDR2 YYDKDF (reference sequence). The V and J ends lost 1 base and 4 bases respectively, with 4 bases between them. This CDR3 comprises 12 residues. The CDR3 DNA reads as TGTGCCACCAGCAGAGTGTCAGAGACCCAGTACTTC. Translated, it gives CATSRVSETQYF.

The V gene is TRBV5-6, the J gene TRBJ1-5, with D uncertain. V was clipped by 2 bases and J by 1 base, with 7 bases between them. The CDR3 is made up of 14 amino acids. Looked up from germline, CDR1 is SGHDT and CDR2 is YYEEEE. Here the CDR3 DNA reads TGTGCCAGCAGCTTTTCAGGCAGCAATCAGCCCCAGCATTTT. This sequence encodes CASSFSGSNQPQHF.

This chain connects TRBV4-3 to TRBJ2-2; 8 bases match TRBD1. The V and J ends lost 0 bases and 8 bases, in that order; junction bases with no gene match: 8. Germline values: CDR1 LGHNA, CDR2 YSLEER. The CDR3 length is 16 residues. CDR3 nucleotide sequence: TGCGCCAGCAGCCAAGAGGACAGGGTGCGAAGGGGGGAGCTGTTTTTT. This translates into CASSQEDRVRRGELFF.

This clone occurred a few times. The chain joins TRBV5-1 to TRBJ2-2; D unresolved. Germline loops: CDR1 SGHRS, CDR2 YFSETQ. The CDR3 totals 17 residues. V gave up 6 bases and J gave up 1 base, with 19 bases separating them. The CDR3 loop reads CASKRSFKGGNTGELFF. For the CDR3, the DNA is TGCGCCAGCAAACGGTCTTTTAAGGGTGGGAACACCGGGGAGCTGTTTTTT. The entire variable domain, with the rest obtained from reference TRBV5-1 and TRBJ2-2, is as follows: KAGVTQTPRYLIKTRGQQVTLSCSPISGHRSVSWYQQTPGQGLQFLFEYFSETQRNKGNFPGRFSGRQFSNSRSEMNVSTLELGDSALYLCASKRSFKGGNTGELFFGEGSRLTVL.

The V gene is TRBV6-5, the J gene TRBJ2-2; the match to TRBD2 covers 7 bases. This CDR3 comprises 15 residues. Unmatched junction bases numbered 9, after V lost 5 bases and J lost 6 bases. The germline V gene has CDR1 MNHEY and CDR2 SVGAGI. CDR3 sequence (DNA): TGTGCCAGCAGTGGGGGAGGGGTAAGGGCCGGGGAGCTGTTTTTT. As protein: CASSGGGVRAGELFF.

The rearrangement links TRBV19 to TRBJ2-3; TRBD2 matches at 11 bases. The germline CDR1 and CDR2 sequences are LNHDA and SQIVND (reference sequence). CDR3 length: 17 residues. Trimming removed 5 bases from V and 3 bases from J; junction bases left unmatched: 10. CDR3 protein: CASSARSGRALTDTQYF. Here the CDR3 DNA reads TGTGCCAGTAGTGCCCGTAGCGGGAGGGCTCTTACAGATACGCAGTATTTT.

This sequence joins TRBV9 and TRBJ2-5; weak D call: TRBD1 (7 bases). V was shortened by 2 bases and J by 2 bases, with 16 bases between the two germline ends. This CDR3 spans 16 amino acids. The germline gives CDR1 SGDLS, CDR2 YYNGEE. CDR3 residues: CASSVSPTGTQETQYF. CDR3 nucleotide sequence: TGTGCCAGCAGCGTCTCGCCGACAGGGACTCAAGAGACCCAGTACTTC.

V is TRBV5-1 and J is TRBJ2-1; possibly TRBD2 for D (5 bases). CDR1 SGHRS and CDR2 YFSETQ come from the germline V gene. Trimming removed 3 bases at V and 4 bases at J, with 17 bases between. This CDR3 has 16 amino acids. The DNA for the CDR3 is TGCGCCAGCAGCTGGTGGGAGCGTGAGCCTTACAATGAGCAGTTCTTC. Its protein product is CASSWWEREPYNEQFF.

The chain links TRBV5-1 to TRBJ2-1; no clear D gene. V lost 0 bases and J lost 9, with 4 bases in between. The CDR3 contains 11 residues. CDR1 is SGHRS, CDR2 YFSETQ, per germline. This CDR3 reads CASSLAGEQFF. In DNA form, the CDR3 reads TGCGCCAGCAGCTTGGCCGGTGAGCAGTTCTTC.

The chain links TRBV10-3 to TRBJ2-1, with 10 bases fitting TRBD2. Trimming at V came to 0 bases and at J to 6 bases, leaving 2 bases not matched to a gene. Germline loops: CDR1 ENHRY, CDR2 SYGVKD. This CDR3 has 15 amino acids. The CDR3 is CAISESAGGPNEQFF. The CDR3 DNA reads TGTGCCATCAGTGAGTCAGCGGGAGGGCCCAATGAGCAGTTCTTC.

V is TRBV2 and J is TRBJ2-7; 14 bases agree with TRBD2. The germline CDR1 and CDR2 sequences are SNHLY and FYNNEI. The trim removed 6 bases at V and 7 bases at J, leaving 8 bases unmatched. This CDR3 comprises 15 residues. The CDR3 reads CASRGTSGSLREQYF. The CDR3 region has the DNA TGTGCCAGCAGAGGGACTAGCGGGAGTCTAAGGGAGCAGTACTTC.

The CDR3 nucleotides read TGTGCCAGCAGCCCCGACAGGGGTTACGAGCAGTACTTC. It encodes CASSPDRGYEQYF. The chain joins TRBV2 to TRBJ2-7, with 8 bases fitting TRBD1. CDR1 and CDR2 from the germline V gene are SNHLY and FYNNEI. Germline trimming cut 6 bases from V and 4 bases from J; bases unmatched to any gene: 5. The length of the CDR3 is 13 residues. The entire variable domain, with the rest obtained from reference TRBV2 and TRBJ2-7, is as follows: EPEVTQTPSHQVTQMGQEVILRCVPISNHLYFYWYRQILGQKVEFLVSFYNNEISEKSEIFDDQFSVERPDGSNFTLKIRSTKLEDSAMYFCASSPDRGYEQYFGPGTRLTVT.

The chain recombines TRBV28 with TRBJ2-1, with D possibly matching TRBD2 (6 bases). The CDR3 is made up of 15 amino acids. Trimming took off 6 bases at V and 2 bases at J, with 14 bases between the two ends. The germline V gene encodes CDR1 MDHEN and CDR2 SYDVKM. In DNA, the CDR3 is TGTGCCAGCAGGCCGGCGGGGACTCCCTACAATGAGCAGTTCTTC. It translates to CASRPAGTPYNEQFF.

The rearrangement joins TRBV5-1 to TRBJ1-2; the D gene is possibly TRBD1 (5 bases). Germline assignment: CDR1 SGHRS and CDR2 YFSETQ. This CDR3 is built from 14 residues. V lost 3 bases and J 8 bases, leaving 17 bases between the germline ends. The CDR3: CASSSTEFLYGYTF. The CDR3 DNA reads as TGCGCCAGCAGCTCGACAGAGTTCCTATACGGCTACACCTTC.

J is TRBJ2-1 and V is TRBV10-3; perhaps TRBD1 as D (5 bases). Trimming removed 6 bases from V and 4 bases from J, with 10 bases in between. This CDR3 region has 13 residues. In germline, CDR1 is ENHRY, CDR2 SYGVKD. DNA of the CDR3: TGTGCCATCAGCCTACAGGATTACAATGAGCAGTTCTTC. This codes for CAISLQDYNEQFF.

This chain joins TRBV2 and TRBJ2-5, with D uncertain. Germline V lookup: CDR1 SNHLY, CDR2 FYNNEI. The length of the CDR3 is 12 residues. V lost 8 bases to trimming and J lost 5 bases, with 12 bases between them. CDR3 nucleotides: TGTGCCAGCGACTTAGATGCGGAGACCCAGTACTTC. Its translation is CASDLDAETQYF. Based on the CDR3 plus reference TRBV2 and TRBJ2-5, the full variable domain is EPEVTQTPSHQVTQMGQEVILRCVPISNHLYFYWYRQILGQKVEFLVSFYNNEISEKSEIFDDQFSVERPDGSNFTLKIRSTKLEDSAMYFCASDLDAETQYFGPGTRLLVL.

V and J are TRBV18 and TRBJ2-7, with D perhaps matching TRBD1 (5 bases). This CDR3 is 15 amino acids long. V was shortened by 1 base and J by 3 bases, with 13 bases between the two germline ends. CDR1 KGHSH and CDR2 LQKENI come from the germline V gene. CDR3 loop: CASSPLPARDYEQYF. The CDR3 coding sequence is TGTGCCAGCTCACCACTGCCGGCCAGGGACTACGAGCAGTACTTC.

The chain links TRBV2 to TRBJ2-2; D ambiguous. Looked up from germline, CDR1 is SNHLY and CDR2 is FYNNEI. V was clipped by 7 bases and J by 4 bases, with 10 bases between them. The CDR3 sequence is 13 residues long. The CDR3 DNA reads as TGTGCCAGCACCTCAGAGACCACCGGGGAGCTGTTTTTT. This translates into CASTSETTGELFF.

CDR3 residues: CASSIGGLPRREQFF. DNA of the CDR3: TGTGCCAGCAGTATAGGGGGACTCCCCCGCAGGGAGCAGTTCTTC. V usage is TRBV7-9 and J usage is TRBJ2-1; either TRBD1 or TRBD2 may fit D (6 bases each). CDR1 is SEHNR, CDR2 FQNEAQ, per germline (reference sequence). CDR3 size: 15 residues. Trimming left V 6 bases short and J 10 bases short, with 22 bases between.